This T cell receptor beta chain was observed in a study of blood T cell repertoires in COVID-19. Background on the study: The origin of the acute and convalescent COVID-19 samples was the United States, Italy and Spain. T cells, B-cell-depleted T cells, or PBMCs supplied cDNA or gDNA.

In the original processing: It was from reference gene primer amplification that nucleated cell counts were estimated. Repertoires were generated with immunoSEQ multiplex PCR, while TCRdb's copy carries only in-frame clones and drops some. The V and J calls and the clone size are those of that table, but D and trimming were determined from the DNA. Found here are 300,000 to 450,000 clones, 87% of them singletons; the top ten hold about 10%. V was clipped by 3 bases and J by 3 bases, with 6 bases between them. The germline CDR1 and CDR2 sequences are DFQATT and SNEGSKA (reference sequence). The CDR3 extends over 11 amino acids. Seattle cases were enrolled at active infection and followed longitudinally.

This chain joins TRBV20-1 and TRBJ2-7; D ambiguous. This TCR was sampled from a woman aged 30 to 39 with COVID-19, enrolled during active disease. Sequencing was performed on peripheral blood. Written as DNA, the CDR3 is TGCAGTGCTAGGCGGTTCTACGAGCAGTACTTC. It is translated as CSARRFYEQYF.